This T cell receptor beta chain was sequenced for a study of post-analysis software for immune sequencing data (dated by TCRdb to 2013 to 2016). A note on the overall study: Recorded disease courses included relapsing-remitting, secondary progressive and progressive-relapsing multiple sclerosis, with some patients lacking subtype annotation. The patient repertoires were compared against 11 previously published healthy control repertoires obtained from donors aged 6 to 25 years. A subset of samples was prepared in parallel using single-end sample barcoding, then pooled and co-amplified after Illumina adapter ligation. On the study overall, not on this receptor specifically: Direct clustering with F measure revealed strong co-clustering of samples prepared in the same batch, which led to a batch-effect correction. Multiple sclerosis patients had significantly lower normalized Chao1 diversity than controls, a result that suggests substantial peripheral T-cell clonal expansion. Four or five TRBV segments, including TRBV5-6, TRBV5-1 and TRBV20-1, were significantly more frequent in patients than controls. The multiple sclerosis patient group was slightly younger than the control group.

To demonstrate the VDJtools post-analysis software, the study profiled TCR beta repertoires from the peripheral blood of about 13 young patients with multiple sclerosis. The multiple sclerosis patients were children and adolescents ranging in age from roughly 6 to 15 years. This clonotype was counted a few times. Its antigen is unknown. No much larger clone is present one base from it, and per-base qualities are unavailable. Ends trimmed: V by 4 bases, J by 4 bases; bases unmatched to a gene: 6. Measured from the cysteine to the phenylalanine, the CDR3 is 15 residues long. Just the 45-base CDR3 DNA is kept, in frame starting at base 1. CDR1 KGHDR and CDR2 SFDVKD were looked up in the germline V gene. The library was made by PCR. Sequencing was performed on an Illumina HiSeq 2500. To reduce PCR and sequencing biases, unique molecular identifiers were built into the TCR beta cDNA libraries. Every 1 to 10 million input T cells yielded roughly 500,000 cDNA molecules, meaning each molecule approximated one T cell. Patient libraries were prepared and sequenced with the same protocol used for the earlier healthy control dataset. Samples belonging to the same batch were prepared together, multiplexed and sequenced on a shared HiSeq lane. The authors' pipeline ran thus. Raw barcoded reads were processed with MIGEC, discarding single-read molecular identifier groups before consensus assembly and CDR3 extraction. VDJtools was used for post-analysis of the clonotype tables, with diversity normalized by down-sampling every dataset to the smallest sample size. To correct batch-related cross-sample contamination, repertoire overlap clustering matched CDR3 amino acid sequences but not nucleotide sequences. Clones were called with MiXCR by TCRdb after fastp trimmed the public reads at Q25, and only in-frame beta chains were retained. All rows with the same CDR3 protein become a single entry with the most common DNA and genes. The V and J calls were not made by the authors but by TCRdb's processing. The table for this sample lists hundreds of thousands of distinct CDR3 sequences; approximately 60% of them were counted only once. The top ten hold around 10% of the sample.

The TCR comes from a girl aged 2-9 years with multiple sclerosis. What was sequenced was blood. The chain is encoded by TRBV24-1 joined to TRBJ2-3; 8 central nucleotides agree with TRBD2. The bases are TGTGCCACCAGTGACCCTGGGACTAGGCCAGATACGCAGTATTTT. The resulting protein is CATSDPGTRPDTQYF.